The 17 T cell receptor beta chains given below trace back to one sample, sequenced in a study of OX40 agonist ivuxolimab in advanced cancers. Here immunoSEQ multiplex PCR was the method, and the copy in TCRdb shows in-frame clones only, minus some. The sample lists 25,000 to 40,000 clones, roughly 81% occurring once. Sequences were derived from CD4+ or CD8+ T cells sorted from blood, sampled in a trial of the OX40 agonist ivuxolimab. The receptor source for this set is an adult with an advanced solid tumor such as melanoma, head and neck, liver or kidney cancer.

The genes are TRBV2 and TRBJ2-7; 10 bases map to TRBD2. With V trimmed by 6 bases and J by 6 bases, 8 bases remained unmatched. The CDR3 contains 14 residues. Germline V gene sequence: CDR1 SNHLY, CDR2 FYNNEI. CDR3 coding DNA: TGTGCCAGCAGCGTTCTAGCGGGAGAAGGCGAGCAGTACTTC. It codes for CASSVLAGEGEQYF. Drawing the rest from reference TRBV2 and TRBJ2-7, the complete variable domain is EPEVTQTPSHQVTQMGQEVILRCVPISNHLYFYWYRQILGQKVEFLVSFYNNEISEKSEIFDDQFSVERPDGSNFTLKIRSTKLEDSAMYFCASSVLAGEGEQYFGPGTRLTVT.

The CDR3 DNA reads as TGTGCCAGCAGTTCGACCATGAACACTGAAGCTTTCTTT. Translating it yields CASSSTMNTEAFF. The J gene is TRBJ1-1, the V gene TRBV6-5; D unresolved. The CDR3 consists of 13 residues. Germline assignment: CDR1 MNHEY and CDR2 SVGAGI. With 4 bases removed from V and 0 bases from J, the gap between germline ends came to 6 bases.

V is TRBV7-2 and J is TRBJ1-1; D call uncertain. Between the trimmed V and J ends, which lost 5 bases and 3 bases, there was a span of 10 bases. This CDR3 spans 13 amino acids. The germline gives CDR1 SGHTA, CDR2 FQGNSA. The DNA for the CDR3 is TGTGCCAGCAGCCCGACCAAGGACACTGAAGCTTTCTTT. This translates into CASSPTKDTEAFF.

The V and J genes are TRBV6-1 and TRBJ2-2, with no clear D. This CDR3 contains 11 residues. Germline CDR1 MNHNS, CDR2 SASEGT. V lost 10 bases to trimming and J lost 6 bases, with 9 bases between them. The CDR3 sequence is CATRMAGELFF. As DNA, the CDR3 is TGTGCCACCCGGATGGCCGGGGAGCTGTTTTTT.

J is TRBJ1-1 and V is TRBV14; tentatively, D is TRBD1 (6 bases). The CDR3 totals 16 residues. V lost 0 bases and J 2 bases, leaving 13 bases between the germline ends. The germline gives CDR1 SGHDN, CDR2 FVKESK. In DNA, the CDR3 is TGTGCCAGCAGCCAAGATTTCGGACAGATAAACACTGAAGCTTTCTTT. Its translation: CASSQDFGQINTEAFF.

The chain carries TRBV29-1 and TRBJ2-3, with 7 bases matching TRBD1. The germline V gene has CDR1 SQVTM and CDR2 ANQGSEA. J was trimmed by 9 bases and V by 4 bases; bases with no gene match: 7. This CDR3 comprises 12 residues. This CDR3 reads CSVGQGVGTQYF. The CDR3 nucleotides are TGCAGCGTTGGACAGGGTGTGGGCACGCAGTATTTT.

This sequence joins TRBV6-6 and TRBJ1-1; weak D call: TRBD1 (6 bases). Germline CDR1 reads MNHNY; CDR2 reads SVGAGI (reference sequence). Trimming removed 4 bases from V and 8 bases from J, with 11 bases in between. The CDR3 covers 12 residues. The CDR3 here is CASSLHGTEAFF. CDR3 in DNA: TGTGCCAGCAGTTTACACGGGACAGAAGCTTTCTTT.

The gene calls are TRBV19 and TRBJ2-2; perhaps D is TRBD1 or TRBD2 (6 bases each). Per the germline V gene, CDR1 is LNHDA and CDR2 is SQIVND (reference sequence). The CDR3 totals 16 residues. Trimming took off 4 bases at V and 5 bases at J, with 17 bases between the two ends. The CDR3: CASSTSGATRTGELFF. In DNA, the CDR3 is TGTGCCAGTAGTACCTCGGGGGCCACGCGGACCGGGGAGCTGTTTTTT.

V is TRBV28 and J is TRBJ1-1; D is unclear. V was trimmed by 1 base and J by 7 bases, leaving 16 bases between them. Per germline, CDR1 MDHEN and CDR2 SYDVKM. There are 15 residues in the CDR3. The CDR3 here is CASSLLPSAPVEAFF. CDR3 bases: TGTGCCAGCAGTTTATTACCCAGTGCCCCAGTTGAAGCTTTCTTT.

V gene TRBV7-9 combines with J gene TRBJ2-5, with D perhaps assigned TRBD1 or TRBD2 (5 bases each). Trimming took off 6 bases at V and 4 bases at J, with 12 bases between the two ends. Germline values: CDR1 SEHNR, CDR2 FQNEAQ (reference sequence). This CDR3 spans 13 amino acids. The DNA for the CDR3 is TGTGCCAGCAGGCGAGGGGTAGGAGAGACCCAGTACTTC. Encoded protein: CASRRGVGETQYF. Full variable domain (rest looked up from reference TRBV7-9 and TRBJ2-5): DTGVSQNPRHKITKRGQNVTFRCDPISEHNRLYWYRQTLGQGPEFLTYFQNEAQLEKSRLLSDRFSAERPKGSFSTLEIQRTEQGDSAMYLCASRRGVGETQYFGPGTRLLVL.

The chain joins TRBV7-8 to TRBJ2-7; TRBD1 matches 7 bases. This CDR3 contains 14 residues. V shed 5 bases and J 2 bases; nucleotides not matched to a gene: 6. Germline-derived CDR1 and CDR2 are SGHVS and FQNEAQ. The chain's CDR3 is CASSPNRGTYEQYF. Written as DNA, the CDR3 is TGTGCCAGCAGCCCCAACAGGGGAACCTACGAGCAGTACTTC.

CDR3 DNA sequence: TGTGCCAGCAGCTTGGACAACAAGAACTATGGCTACACCTTC. This translates into CASSLDNKNYGYTF. The chain employs TRBV5-5 and TRBJ1-2; D not certain. The CDR3 spans 14 residues. The germline CDR1 and CDR2 sequences are SGHKS and YYEKEE (reference sequence). V shed 0 bases and J shed 2 bases, with 8 bases lying between them.

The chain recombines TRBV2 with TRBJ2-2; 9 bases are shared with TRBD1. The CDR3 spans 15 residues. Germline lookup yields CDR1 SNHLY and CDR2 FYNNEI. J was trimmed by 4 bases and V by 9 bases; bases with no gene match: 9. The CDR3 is CASRGQGVATGELFF. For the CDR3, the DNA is TGTGCCAGTAGGGGACAGGGAGTGGCCACCGGGGAGCTGTTTTTT.

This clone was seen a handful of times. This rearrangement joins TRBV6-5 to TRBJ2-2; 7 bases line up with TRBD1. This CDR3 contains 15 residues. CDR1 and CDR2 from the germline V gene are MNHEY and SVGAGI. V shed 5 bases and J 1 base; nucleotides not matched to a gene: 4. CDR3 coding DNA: TGTGCCAGCAGTCCCAGACAGGGGAACACCGGGGAGCTGTTTTTT. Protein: CASSPRQGNTGELFF.

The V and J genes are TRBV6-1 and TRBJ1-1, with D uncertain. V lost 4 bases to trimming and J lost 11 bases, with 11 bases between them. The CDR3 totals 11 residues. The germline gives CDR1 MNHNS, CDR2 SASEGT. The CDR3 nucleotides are TGTGCCAGCAGTGGACAAGCCTGGGCTTTCTTT. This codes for CASSGQAWAFF.

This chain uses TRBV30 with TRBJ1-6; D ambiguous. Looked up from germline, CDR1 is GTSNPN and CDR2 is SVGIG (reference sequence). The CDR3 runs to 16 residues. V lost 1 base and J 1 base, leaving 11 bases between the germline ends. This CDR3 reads CAWSAQLGSYNSPLHF. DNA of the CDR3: TGTGCCTGGAGTGCCCAACTCGGGTCCTATAATTCACCCCTCCACTTT.

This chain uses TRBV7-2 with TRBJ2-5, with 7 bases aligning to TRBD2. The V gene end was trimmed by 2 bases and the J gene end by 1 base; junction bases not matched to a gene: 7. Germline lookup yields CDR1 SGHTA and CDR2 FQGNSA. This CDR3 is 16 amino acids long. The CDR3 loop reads CASSLQSSGAQETQYF. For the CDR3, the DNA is TGTGCCAGCAGCTTACAATCCAGCGGGGCCCAAGAGACCCAGTACTTC.